This TCR beta chain comes out of a study of vaccination and CD4 T cells after COVID-19. Across the whole study: Convalescent individuals numbered four females and six males, two being Hispanic. At a median around 65 days (range 14 to 241) after dose two, post-vaccine samples were obtained. Control cultures were supplied with a CEFX pool, an HIV-1 Nef pool, or no peptide at all. Overlapping SARS-CoV-2, HCoV-NL63, HCoV-OC43 and HCoV-229E spike peptides were used to stimulate cells.

Details on this clonotype: Antigen specificity is unknown.

With the Oncomine TCR Beta short-read assay, DNA from cultured CD4+ T cells was sequenced. TCRdb itself ran the PCR reads through MiXCR, one entry per CDR3 protein. The table shows under 15,000 distinct CDR3 sequences, with roughly 40% occurring only once. Sample treatment: approximately 9-day PBMC culture with coronavirus spike peptide pools or control peptides (ViraFEST assay). This CDR3 contains 15 residues. Between the trimmed V and J ends, which lost 3 bases and 4 bases, there was a span of 18 bases. Looked up from germline, CDR1 is DFQATT and CDR2 is SNEGSKA (reference sequence). The sequence derives from a human donor who had recovered from COVID-19. The chain combines TRBV20-1 with TRBJ1-1; D may be TRBD1 (6 bases). The sample in question was CD4+ T cells from blood, cultured in vitro, obtained before SARS-CoV-2 vaccination. CDR3 in DNA: TGCAGTGCTAGCCGACCCCTAGGAGGGGGCACTGAAGCTTTCTTT. Translation gives CSASRPLGGGTEAFF.